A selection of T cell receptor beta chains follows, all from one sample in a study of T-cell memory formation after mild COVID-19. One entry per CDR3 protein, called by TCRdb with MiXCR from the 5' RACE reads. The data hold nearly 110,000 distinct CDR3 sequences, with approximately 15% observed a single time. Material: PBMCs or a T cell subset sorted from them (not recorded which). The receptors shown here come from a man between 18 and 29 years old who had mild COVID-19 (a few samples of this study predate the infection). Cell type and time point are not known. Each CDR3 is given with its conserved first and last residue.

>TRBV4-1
CASSPRIKALQETQYF
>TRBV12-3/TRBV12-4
CASRGVLANTEAFF
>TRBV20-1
CSASTLAGDTGELFF
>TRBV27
CASGRVSYEQYF
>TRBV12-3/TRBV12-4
CASSSLAGGRETQYF
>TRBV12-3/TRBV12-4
CASSLPRQGLWDQGYEQYF
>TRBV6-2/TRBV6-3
CASRRRQATPTRNQPQHF
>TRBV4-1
CASSLWTGGTGELFF
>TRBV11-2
CASLRVNEQFF
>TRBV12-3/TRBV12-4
CASRPITGRSTGELFF
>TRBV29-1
CSGILAAPSTDTQYF
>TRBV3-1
CASSLSGTSGNTIYF
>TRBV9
CASSVALTGREQFF
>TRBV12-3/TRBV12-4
CASSIPPSHTQYF
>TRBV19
CASTPGTVNTEAFF
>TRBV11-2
CASSLTRTEAFF
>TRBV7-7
CASSPGQTTNEKLFF
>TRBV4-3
CASSQADEYYNEQFF
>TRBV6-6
CASSDRDRGKTEAFF
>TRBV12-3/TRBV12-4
CASSFFHTEAFF
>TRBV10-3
CAISVAHTGELFF
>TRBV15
CATSRDRSSGNTIYF
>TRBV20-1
CSARIGPKSEQFF
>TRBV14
CASSHRSTGGRSPLHF
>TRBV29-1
CSVPGTGVWGYTF
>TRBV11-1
CASSPGLAAPGETQYF
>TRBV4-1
CASSQVPGGNEKLFF
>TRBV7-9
CASSPPTVEAFF
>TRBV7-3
CASSPQPTGRGTGELFF
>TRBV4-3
CASSQDLGGSYNEQFF
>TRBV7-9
CASGQGGTEAFF
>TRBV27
CASRQGVGNQPQHF
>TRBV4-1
CASSHRGVSNQPQHF